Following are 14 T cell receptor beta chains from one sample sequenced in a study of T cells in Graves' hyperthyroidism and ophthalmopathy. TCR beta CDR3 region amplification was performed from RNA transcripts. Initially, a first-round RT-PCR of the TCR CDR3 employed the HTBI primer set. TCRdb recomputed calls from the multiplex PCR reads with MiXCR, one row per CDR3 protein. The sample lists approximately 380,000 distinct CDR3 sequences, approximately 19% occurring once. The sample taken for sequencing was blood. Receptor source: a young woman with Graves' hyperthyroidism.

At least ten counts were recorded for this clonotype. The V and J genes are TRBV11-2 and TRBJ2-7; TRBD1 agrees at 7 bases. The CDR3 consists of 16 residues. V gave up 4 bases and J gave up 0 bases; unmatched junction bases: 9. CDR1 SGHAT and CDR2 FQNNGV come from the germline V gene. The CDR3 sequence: CASSSHRGPSSYEQYF. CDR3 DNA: TGTGCCAGCAGCTCACACAGGGGCCCTAGCTCCTACGAGCAGTACTTC.

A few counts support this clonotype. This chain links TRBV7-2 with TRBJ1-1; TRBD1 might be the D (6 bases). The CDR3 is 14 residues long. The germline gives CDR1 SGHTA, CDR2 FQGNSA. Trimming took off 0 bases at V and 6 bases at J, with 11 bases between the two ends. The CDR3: CASSLAGGKAEAFF. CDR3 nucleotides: TGTGCCAGCAGCTTAGCAGGGGGAAAGGCTGAAGCTTTCTTT.

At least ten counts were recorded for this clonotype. CDR3 protein: CASSERDRGDSPLHF. The DNA of the CDR3 is TGTGCCAGCAGCGAACGGGACAGGGGAGATTCACCCCTCCACTTT. The gene calls are TRBV6-1 and TRBJ1-6; TRBD1 matches 10 bases. Germline-derived CDR1 and CDR2 are MNHNS and SASEGT. Trimming removed 6 bases from V and 8 bases from J; junction bases left unmatched: 7. This CDR3 has 15 residues.

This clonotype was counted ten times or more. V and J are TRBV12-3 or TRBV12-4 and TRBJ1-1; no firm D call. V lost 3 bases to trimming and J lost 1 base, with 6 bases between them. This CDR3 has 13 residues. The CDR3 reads CASSLYENTEAFF. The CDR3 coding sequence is TGTGCCAGCAGTTTGTACGAGAACACTGAAGCTTTCTTT.

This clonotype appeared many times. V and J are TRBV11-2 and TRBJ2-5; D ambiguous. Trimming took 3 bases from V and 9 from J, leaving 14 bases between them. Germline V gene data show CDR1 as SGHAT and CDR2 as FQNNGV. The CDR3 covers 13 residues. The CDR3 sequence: CASSFYTAQAQYF. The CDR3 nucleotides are TGTGCCAGCAGCTTTTACACGGCCCAGGCCCAGTACTTC. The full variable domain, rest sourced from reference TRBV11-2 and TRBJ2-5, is EAGVAQSPRYKIIEKRQSVAFWCNPISGHATLYWYQQILGQGPKLLIQFQNNGVVDDSQLPKDRFSAERLKGVDSTLKIQPAKLEDSAVYLCASSFYTAQAQYFGPGTRLLVL.

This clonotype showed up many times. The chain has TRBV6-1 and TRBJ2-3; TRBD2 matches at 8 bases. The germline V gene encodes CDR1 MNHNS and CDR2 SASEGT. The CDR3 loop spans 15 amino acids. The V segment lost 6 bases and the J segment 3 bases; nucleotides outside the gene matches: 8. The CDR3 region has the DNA TGTGCCAGCAGCCAATATAGCGGGGAGACAGATACGCAGTATTTT. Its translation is CASSQYSGETDTQYF.

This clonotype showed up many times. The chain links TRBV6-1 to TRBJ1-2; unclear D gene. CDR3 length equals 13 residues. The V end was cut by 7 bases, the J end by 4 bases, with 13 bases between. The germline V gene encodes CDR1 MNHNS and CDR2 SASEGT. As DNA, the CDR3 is TGTGCCAGCACCCCCCGGGCTAGCTATGGCTACACCTTC. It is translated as CASTPRASYGYTF.

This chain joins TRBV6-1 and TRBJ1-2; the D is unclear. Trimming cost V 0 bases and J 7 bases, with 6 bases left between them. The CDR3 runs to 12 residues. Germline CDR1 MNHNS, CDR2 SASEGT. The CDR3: CASSEARGGYTF. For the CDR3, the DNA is TGTGCCAGCAGTGAAGCGCGAGGTGGCTACACCTTC.

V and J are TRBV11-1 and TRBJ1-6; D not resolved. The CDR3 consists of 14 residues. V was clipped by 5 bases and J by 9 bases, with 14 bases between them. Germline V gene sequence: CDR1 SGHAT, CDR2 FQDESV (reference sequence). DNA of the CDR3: TGTGCCAGCAGCGCGAGTTTCGTCGGTTCACCCCTCCACTTT. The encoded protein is CASSASFVGSPLHF.

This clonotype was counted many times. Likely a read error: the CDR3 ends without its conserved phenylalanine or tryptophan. The CDR3 reads CASSYQGAGQPQHL. The CDR3 bases are TGTGCCAGCAGTTACCAGGGGGCAGGTCAGCCCCAGCATCTT. This chain connects TRBV6-2 or TRBV6-3 to TRBJ1-5, with 8 bases identical to TRBD1. CDR3 length: 14 amino acids. CDR1 is MNHEY, CDR2 SVGEGT, per germline. With 2 bases clipped from V and 6 bases from J, the junction kept 3 bases outside the gene matches.

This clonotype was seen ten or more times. In DNA, the CDR3 is TGTGCCAGCAGTTTGTTCTCCGTGTCTTATAGCAATCAGCCCCAGCATTTT. It codes for CASSLFSVSYSNQPQHF. V and J are TRBV12-3 or TRBV12-4 and TRBJ1-5, with no clear D. The CDR3 runs 17 residues. V dropped 3 bases and J dropped 0 bases, with 15 bases sitting between them.

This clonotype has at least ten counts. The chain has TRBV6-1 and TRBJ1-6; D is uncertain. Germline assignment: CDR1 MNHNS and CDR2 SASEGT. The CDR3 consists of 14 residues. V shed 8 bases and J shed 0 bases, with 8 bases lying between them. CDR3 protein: CASSVSSYNSPLHF. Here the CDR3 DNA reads TGTGCCAGCTCCGTGAGCTCCTATAATTCACCCCTCCACTTT.

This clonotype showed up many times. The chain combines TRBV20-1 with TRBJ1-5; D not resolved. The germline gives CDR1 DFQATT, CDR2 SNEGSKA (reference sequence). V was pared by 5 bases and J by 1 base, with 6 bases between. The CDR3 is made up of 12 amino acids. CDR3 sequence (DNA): TGCAGTGCTGAAAAGAGCAATCAGCCCCAGCATTTT. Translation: CSAEKSNQPQHF.

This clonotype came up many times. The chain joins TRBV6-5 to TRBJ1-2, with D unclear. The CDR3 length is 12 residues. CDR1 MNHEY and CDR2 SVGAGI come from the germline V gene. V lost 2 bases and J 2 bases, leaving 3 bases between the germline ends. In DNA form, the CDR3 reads TGTGCCAGCAGTTACAAAAACTATGGCTACACCTTC. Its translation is CASSYKNYGYTF.